This paragraph covers one TCR beta chain sequence. Antigen specificity is unknown. These data belong to a study of T cell responses to AZD1222 COVID-19 vaccine. Study results and caveats: The sample set comprised mostly white British donors with more females, and clonal diversity was possibly underestimated.

Using immunoSEQ multiplex PCR, the repertoire was profiled, and TCRdb retains in-frame clones only, with some absent. The repertoire holds 110,000 or so clones, with around 87% as singletons. The sample consisted of peripheral blood, taken 28 days after the second AZD1222 dose. The receptor was isolated from an adult who received the AZD1222 COVID-19 vaccine.

The CDR3 DNA is TGTGCCAGCAGCTTAGCGGGGGGGCCAGATACGCAGTATTTT. This gives the protein CASSLAGGPDTQYF. The chain joins TRBV13 to TRBJ2-3; 8 bases line up with TRBD2. J gave up 4 bases and V 1 base, and 1 base lay outside the gene matches. The CDR3 is 14 residues long. Germline V lookup: CDR1 PRHDT, CDR2 FYEKMQ (reference sequence).